A selection of T cell receptor beta chains follows, all from one sample in a study of T cell changes during pregnancy in multiple sclerosis. Generated by immunoSEQ multiplex PCR, the TCRdb table keeps only in-frame clones and is missing some. Of roughly 61,000 clones listed, over 85% were seen once; the top ten hold 2.5% to 3.5%. This specimen was peripheral blood, taken in the first trimester of pregnancy. The receptors derive from a female donor in good health, enrolled as a control in a pregnancy study. The CDR3 runs from the conserved cysteine through the conserved F or W. The D gene is left open where the match is weak. A row's size may be missing; if present it is once, few, many or a size class.

CDR3nt	CDR3aa	abundance	v_gene	j_gene	d_gene
TGCAGCGTTGAAGGTACGACAGGGACAGATACGCAGTATTTT	CSVEGTTGTDTQYF	once	TRBV29-1	TRBJ2-3	TRBD1
TGTGCCAGCTCACCACAGAGTACAGGGGCCTCTGGAAACACCATATATTTT	CASSPQSTGASGNTIYF	-	TRBV18	TRBJ1-3	TRBD1
TGTGCCAGCAGCTTAGGTGGGGCCGGGGCCAACGTCCTGACTTTC	CASSLGGAGANVLTF	once	TRBV7-8	TRBJ2-6	-
TGTGCCAGCAGCGTAGGCGCAGATACGCAGTATTTT	CASSVGADTQYF	-	TRBV9	TRBJ2-3	-
TGTGCCAGCAGCTTAGTAGTGTCTAGCGGAGAGCAGTTCTTC	CASSLVVSSGEQFF	once	TRBV7-2	TRBJ2-1	TRBD2
TGTGCCAGCGGGCTGATGAGTTCCTACGAGCAGTACTTC	CASGLMSSYEQYF	-	TRBV6-1	TRBJ2-7	-
TGTGCCAGCAGCTTGGGACAGGGGACCCGCACAGATACGCAGTATTTT	CASSLGQGTRTDTQYF	-	TRBV5-4	TRBJ2-3	TRBD1
TGTGCCAGCAGAACGGACAGTCTAAGAAACATTCAGTACTTC	CASRTDSLRNIQYF	-	TRBV11-2	TRBJ2-4	-
TGTGCCAGCAGTGAAGACCTAGCAGGAGGGACCCAGTACTTC	CASSEDLAGGTQYF	-	TRBV2	TRBJ2-5	-
TGTGCCAGCAGTTTAGGGCAGGGCAATAATCAGCCCCAGCATTTT	CASSLGQGNNQPQHF	-	TRBV28	TRBJ1-5	-
TGTGCCAGCAGCCTAGGGACAGGACAGTATAATTCACCCCTCCACTTT	CASSLGTGQYNSPLHF	few	TRBV5-6	TRBJ1-6	TRBD1
TGTGCCAGCAGCTTGTGGTACAGCTCCTACAATGAGCAGTTCTTC	CASSLWYSSYNEQFF	-	TRBV5-4	TRBJ2-1	-
TGCGCCAGCAGCCAAGACTTATACGAGCAGTACTTC	CASSQDLYEQYF	few	TRBV4-1	TRBJ2-7	-
TGCGCCAGCAGCTTGGGAACAGCACAGGGCCCCTCTGGAAACACCATATATTTT	CASSLGTAQGPSGNTIYF	-	TRBV5-1	TRBJ1-3	-
TGTGCCACCAGCAGTGGGGGCAGGGATTCCTACGAGCAGTACTTC	CATSSGGRDSYEQYF	-	TRBV15	TRBJ2-7	-
TGCAGTGCTGCACTGGACACTGAAGCTTTCTTT	CSAALDTEAFF	-	TRBV20-1	TRBJ1-1	-
TGTGCCAGCAGCCTGGGTGGGGCCGAGGAGACCCAGTACTTC	CASSLGGAEETQYF	-	TRBV7-2	TRBJ2-5	-
TGTGCCAGCTCCGTGACAGGGGAGGGCAAAAACATTCAGTACTTC	CASSVTGEGKNIQYF	-	TRBV18	TRBJ2-4	-
TGTGCCAGCAGCGCCGGGACTAGCAAGAATGAGCAGTTCTTC	CASSAGTSKNEQFF	-	TRBV9	TRBJ2-1	TRBD2
TGCGCCAGCAGCCTTTTGGGGGCGGCTAGCTACGGGGAGCTGTTTTTT	CASSLLGAASYGELFF	-	TRBV5-1	TRBJ2-2	-
TGTGCCAGCAGTACTAGCGGGAGGTACGAGCAGTACTTC	CASSTSGRYEQYF	-	TRBV7-2	TRBJ2-7	TRBD2
TGCGCCAGCAGTCGACCCTGGACAGGGGAGAACACTGAAGCTTTCTTT	CASSRPWTGENTEAFF	-	TRBV23-1	TRBJ1-1	TRBD1
TGTGCCAGCAGCGTAGGGGGCTTCGGGGAGACCCAGTACTTC	CASSVGGFGETQYF	once	TRBV9	TRBJ2-5	-
TGTGCCAGCAGTTACGTGACTAGCGGGAGAAGAACTACGGGGAATGAGCAGTTCTTC	CASSYVTSGRRTTGNEQFF	-	TRBV6-7	TRBJ2-1	TRBD2
TGTGCCAGCAGTTATGGAGCAGCCTCTGTTGAAGCTTTCTTT	CASSYGAASVEAFF	-	TRBV6-5	TRBJ1-1	-
TGCGCCAGCAGCCAGGGGGCGTTCGGCGGCCCTAACTATGGCTACACCTTC	CASSQGAFGGPNYGYTF	-	TRBV5-1	TRBJ1-2	TRBD1
TGTGCCAGCAGCTTAGAGGGACTAGCTAGCACAGATACGCAGTATTTT	CASSLEGLASTDTQYF	-	TRBV7-2	TRBJ2-3	TRBD2
TGTGCCAGCAGACAGGGGAATCAGCCCCAGCATTTT	CASRQGNQPQHF	few	TRBV7-9	TRBJ1-5	TRBD1
TGTGCCAGCTCACCAGACAGGGAAGATGGCTACACCTTC	CASSPDREDGYTF	once	TRBV18	TRBJ1-2	TRBD1
TGTGCCAGCAGTTACAAAAGCGTCCCGAGGATGAACGAGCAGTACTTC	CASSYKSVPRMNEQYF	-	TRBV6-5	TRBJ2-7	-
TGTGCCAGCAGCTTGAACAGGGGGCATAGCTATGGCTACACCTTC	CASSLNRGHSYGYTF	-	TRBV5-6	TRBJ1-2	TRBD1
TGTGCCAGCAGTTTCGGAGGGGCAGGGGGCTTCCGGACCCCTCAGTACTTC	CASSFGGAGGFRTPQYF	-	TRBV27	TRBJ2-4	TRBD1
TGTGCCAGCAGCGTACTAGCGGGAGTATCGAATGAGCAGTTCTTC	CASSVLAGVSNEQFF	-	TRBV7-2	TRBJ2-1	TRBD2
TGTGCCACCAGCAGACGGGACAGGACCTACGAGCAGTACTTC	CATSRRDRTYEQYF	once	TRBV15	TRBJ2-7	TRBD1
TGTGCCAGCAGCTTAGGAGGCGGGGGTACAGATACGCAGTATTTT	CASSLGGGGTDTQYF	once	TRBV7-7	TRBJ2-3	TRBD2
TGTGCCAGCAGTGGGACTAGCGGGAGCTACGAGCAGTACTTC	CASSGTSGSYEQYF	-	TRBV6-5	TRBJ2-7	TRBD2
TGTGCCAGCAGTTTAATGCGATACTCCTACAATGAGCAGTTCTTC	CASSLMRYSYNEQFF	-	TRBV27	TRBJ2-1	-
TGTGCCAGCAGTGAGGGCAGGCTGGGTACGCAGTATTTT	CASSEGRLGTQYF	-	TRBV2	TRBJ2-3	-
TGCGCCAGCAGTGAAACTAGCGGGGCGAGCTCCTACAATGAGCAGTTCTTC	CASSETSGASSYNEQFF	-	TRBV10-1	TRBJ2-1	TRBD2
TGTGCCAGCAGCTTAACCGGGACAGGGGGCAGCGAGCAGTACTTC	CASSLTGTGGSEQYF	-	TRBV7-6	TRBJ2-7	TRBD1
TGTGCCAGTACCTTTAGCGGTGGAGCAGATACGCAGTATTTT	CASTFSGGADTQYF	-	TRBV19	TRBJ2-3	-
TGTGCCAGCAGCGTAGGGACAACGGGCTCTGGAAACACCATATATTTT	CASSVGTTGSGNTIYF	-	TRBV9	TRBJ1-3	-
TGTGCAAGTCGCTTAGCGGTTTTTTGCCAGCGGGGGGACTCGGAAGGGCTACAAGAGACCCAGTACTTC	CASRLAVFCQRGDSEGLQETQYF	-	TRBV12-2	TRBJ2-5	-